This T cell receptor beta chain originates from a study of beta chain features in type 1 diabetes. This clone was counted a few times. On average, the one heparinised blood draw given by each donor was around 110 mL. Expressed TCRB transcripts were sequenced because the isolated RNA had all been reverse transcribed beforehand. Measured with immunoSEQ multiplex PCR; TCRdb has only the in-frame clones, and not every one. The sample consists of hundreds of thousands of clones, around 13% of them appearing once. Trimming at V came to 2 bases and at J to 4 bases, leaving 5 bases not matched to a gene. CDR1 is SNHLY and CDR2 is FYNNEI in the germline V gene. The CDR3 has 15 residues.

This receptor was obtained from a young man in good health. V and J are TRBV2 and TRBJ2-1; TRBD1 agrees at 7 bases. The sample was central memory CD4+ T cells from blood. The CDR3 reads CASSERDRRYNEQFF. CDR3 DNA: TGTGCCAGCAGTGAACGGGACAGAAGATACAATGAGCAGTTCTTC.